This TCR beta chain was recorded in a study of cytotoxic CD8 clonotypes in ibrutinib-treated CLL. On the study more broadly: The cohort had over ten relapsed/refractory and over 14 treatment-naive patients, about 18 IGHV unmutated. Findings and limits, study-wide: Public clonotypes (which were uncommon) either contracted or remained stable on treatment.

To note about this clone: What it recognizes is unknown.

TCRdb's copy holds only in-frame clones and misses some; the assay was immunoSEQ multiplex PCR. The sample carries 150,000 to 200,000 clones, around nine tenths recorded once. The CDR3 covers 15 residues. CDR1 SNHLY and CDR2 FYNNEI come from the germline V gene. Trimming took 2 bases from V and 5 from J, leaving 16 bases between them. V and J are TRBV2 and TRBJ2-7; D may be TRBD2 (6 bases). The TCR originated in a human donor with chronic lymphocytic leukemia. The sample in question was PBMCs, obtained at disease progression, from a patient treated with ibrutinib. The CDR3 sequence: CASSETGDPVNEQYF. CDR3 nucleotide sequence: TGTGCCAGCAGTGAAACGGGAGACCCGGTAAACGAGCAGTACTTC.